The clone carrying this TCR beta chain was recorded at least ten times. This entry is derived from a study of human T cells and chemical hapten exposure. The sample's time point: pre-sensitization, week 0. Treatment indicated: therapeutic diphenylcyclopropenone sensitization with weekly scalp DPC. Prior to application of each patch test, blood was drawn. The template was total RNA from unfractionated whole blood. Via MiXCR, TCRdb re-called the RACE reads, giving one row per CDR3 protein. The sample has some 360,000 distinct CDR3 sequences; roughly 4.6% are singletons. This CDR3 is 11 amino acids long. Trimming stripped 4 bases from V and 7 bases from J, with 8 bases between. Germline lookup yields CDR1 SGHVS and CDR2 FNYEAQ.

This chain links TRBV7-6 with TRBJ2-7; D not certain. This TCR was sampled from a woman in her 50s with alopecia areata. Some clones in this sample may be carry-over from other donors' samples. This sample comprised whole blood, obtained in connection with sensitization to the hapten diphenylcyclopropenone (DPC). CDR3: CASSSGREQYF. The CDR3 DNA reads TGTGCCAGCAGCTCGGGTCGAGAGCAGTACTTC. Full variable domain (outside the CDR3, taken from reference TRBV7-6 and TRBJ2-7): GAGVSQSPRYKVTKRGQDVALRCDPISGHVSLYWYRQALGQGPEFLTYFNYEAQQDKSGLPNDRFSAERPEGSISTLTIQRTEQRDSAMYRCASSSGREQYFGPGTRLTVT.